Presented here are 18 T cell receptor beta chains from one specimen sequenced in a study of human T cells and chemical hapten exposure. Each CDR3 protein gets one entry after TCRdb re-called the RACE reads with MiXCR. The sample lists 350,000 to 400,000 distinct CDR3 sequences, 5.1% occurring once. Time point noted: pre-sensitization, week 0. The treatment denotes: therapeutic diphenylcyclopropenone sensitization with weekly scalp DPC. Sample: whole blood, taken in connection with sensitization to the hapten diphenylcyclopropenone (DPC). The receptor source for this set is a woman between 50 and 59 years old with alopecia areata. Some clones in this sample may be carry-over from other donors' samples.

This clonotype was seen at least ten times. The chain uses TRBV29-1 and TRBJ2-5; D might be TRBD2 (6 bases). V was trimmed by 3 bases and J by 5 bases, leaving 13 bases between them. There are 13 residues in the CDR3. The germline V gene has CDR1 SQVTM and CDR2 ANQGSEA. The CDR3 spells CSVEEGLGETQYF. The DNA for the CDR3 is TGCAGCGTTGAGGAGGGGCTTGGGGAGACCCAGTACTTC.

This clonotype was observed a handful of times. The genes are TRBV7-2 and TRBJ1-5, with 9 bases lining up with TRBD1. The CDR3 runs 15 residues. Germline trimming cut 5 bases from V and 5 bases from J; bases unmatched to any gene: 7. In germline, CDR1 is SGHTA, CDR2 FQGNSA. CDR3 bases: TGTGCCAGCAGCAACAGGGGGCGCGGCGATCAGCCCCAGCATTTT. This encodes CASSNRGRGDQPQHF.

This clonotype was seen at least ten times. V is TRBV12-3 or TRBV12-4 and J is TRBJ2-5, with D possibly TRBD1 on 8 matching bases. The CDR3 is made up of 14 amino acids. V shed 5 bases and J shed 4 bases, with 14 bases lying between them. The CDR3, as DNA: TGTGCCAGCAGTGCCACAGGGGGGGTAGAGACCCAGTACTTC. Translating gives CASSATGGVETQYF.

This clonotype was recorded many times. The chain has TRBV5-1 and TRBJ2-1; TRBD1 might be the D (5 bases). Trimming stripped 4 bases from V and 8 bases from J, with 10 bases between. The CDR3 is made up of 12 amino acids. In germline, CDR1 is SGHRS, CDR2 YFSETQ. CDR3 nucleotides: TGCGCCAGCAGCATCCAGGGCTATGAGCAGTTCTTC. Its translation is CASSIQGYEQFF.

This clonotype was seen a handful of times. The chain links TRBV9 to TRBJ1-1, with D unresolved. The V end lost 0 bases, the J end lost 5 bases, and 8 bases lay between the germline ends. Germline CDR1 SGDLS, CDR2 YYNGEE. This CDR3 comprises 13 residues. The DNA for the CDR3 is TGTGCCAGCAGCGTAGGGCAAGGGACTGAAGCTTTCTTT. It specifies CASSVGQGTEAFF.

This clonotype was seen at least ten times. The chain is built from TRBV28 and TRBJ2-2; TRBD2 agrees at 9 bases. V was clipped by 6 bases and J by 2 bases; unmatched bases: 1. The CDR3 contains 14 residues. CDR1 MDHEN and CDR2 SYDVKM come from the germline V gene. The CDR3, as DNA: TGTGCCAGCAGGACTAGCGGAAACACCGGGGAGCTGTTTTTT. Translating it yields CASRTSGNTGELFF.

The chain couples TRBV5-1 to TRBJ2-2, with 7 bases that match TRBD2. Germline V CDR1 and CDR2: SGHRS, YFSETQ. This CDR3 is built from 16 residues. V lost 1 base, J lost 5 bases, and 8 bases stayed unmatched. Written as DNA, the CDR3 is TGCGCCAGCAGCTTGCGTCCCAAGGGAGGGACCGGGGAGCTGTTTTTT. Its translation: CASSLRPKGGTGELFF.

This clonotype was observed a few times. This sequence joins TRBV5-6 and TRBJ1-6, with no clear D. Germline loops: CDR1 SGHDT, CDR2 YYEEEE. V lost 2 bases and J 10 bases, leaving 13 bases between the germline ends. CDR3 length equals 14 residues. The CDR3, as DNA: TGTGCCAGCAGCTTTGACCCTAAGCGCTCACCCCTCCACTTT. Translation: CASSFDPKRSPLHF.

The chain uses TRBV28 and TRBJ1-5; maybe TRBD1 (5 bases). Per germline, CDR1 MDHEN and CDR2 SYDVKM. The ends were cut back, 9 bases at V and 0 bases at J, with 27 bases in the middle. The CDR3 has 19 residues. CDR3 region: CARNKTGLPPGYSNQPQHF. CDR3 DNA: TGTGCCAGAAATAAAACGGGACTTCCACCGGGCTATAGCAATCAGCCCCAGCATTTT. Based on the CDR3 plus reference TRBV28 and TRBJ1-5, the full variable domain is DVKVTQSSRYLVKRTGEKVFLECVQDMDHENMFWYRQDPGLGLRLIYFSYDVKMKEKGDIPEGYSVSREKKERFSLILESASTNQTSMYLCARNKTGLPPGYSNQPQHFGDGTRLSIL.

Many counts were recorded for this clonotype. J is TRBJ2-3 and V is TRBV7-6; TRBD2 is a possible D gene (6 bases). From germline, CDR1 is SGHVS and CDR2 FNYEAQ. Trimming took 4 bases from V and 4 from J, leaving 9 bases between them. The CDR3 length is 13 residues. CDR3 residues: CASSSGLSDTQYF. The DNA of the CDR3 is TGTGCCAGCAGCTCGGGACTTTCAGATACGCAGTATTTT.

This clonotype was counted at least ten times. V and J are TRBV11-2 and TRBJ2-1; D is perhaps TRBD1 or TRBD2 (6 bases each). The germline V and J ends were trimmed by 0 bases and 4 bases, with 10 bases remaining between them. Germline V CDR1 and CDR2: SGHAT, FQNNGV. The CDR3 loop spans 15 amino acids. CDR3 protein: CASSLEGGGYNEQFF. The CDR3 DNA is TGTGCCAGCAGCTTAGAGGGGGGCGGGTACAATGAGCAGTTCTTC.

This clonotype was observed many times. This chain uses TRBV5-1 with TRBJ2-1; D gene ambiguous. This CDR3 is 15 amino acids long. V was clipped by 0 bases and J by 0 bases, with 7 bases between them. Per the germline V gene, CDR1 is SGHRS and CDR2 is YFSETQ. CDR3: CASSLETDSYNEQFF. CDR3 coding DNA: TGCGCCAGCAGCTTGGAGACGGACTCCTACAATGAGCAGTTCTTC.

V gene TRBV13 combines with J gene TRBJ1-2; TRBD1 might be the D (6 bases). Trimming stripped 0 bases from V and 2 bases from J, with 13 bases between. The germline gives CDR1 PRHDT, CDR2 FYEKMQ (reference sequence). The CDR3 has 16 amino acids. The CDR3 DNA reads TGTGCCAGCAGCTTAGGCCGGGACACGGTGAACTATGGCTACACCTTC. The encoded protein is CASSLGRDTVNYGYTF.

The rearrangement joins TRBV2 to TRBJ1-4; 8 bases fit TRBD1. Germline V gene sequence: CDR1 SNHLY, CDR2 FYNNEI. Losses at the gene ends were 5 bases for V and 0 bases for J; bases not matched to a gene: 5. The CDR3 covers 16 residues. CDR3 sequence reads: CASSSGQAATNEKLFF. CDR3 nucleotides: TGTGCCAGCAGTTCGGGACAGGCGGCAACTAATGAAAAACTGTTTTTT.

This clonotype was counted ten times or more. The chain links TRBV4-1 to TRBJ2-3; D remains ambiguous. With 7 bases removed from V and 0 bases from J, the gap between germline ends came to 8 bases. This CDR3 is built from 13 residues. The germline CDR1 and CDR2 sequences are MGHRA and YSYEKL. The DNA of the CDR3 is TGCGCCAGCACTGAAGGGAGCACAGATACGCAGTATTTT. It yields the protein CASTEGSTDTQYF.

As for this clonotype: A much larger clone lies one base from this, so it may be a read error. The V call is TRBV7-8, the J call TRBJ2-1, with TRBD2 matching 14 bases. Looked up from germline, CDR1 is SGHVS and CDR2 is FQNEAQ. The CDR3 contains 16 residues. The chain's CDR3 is CASGFRLAGGSNEQFF. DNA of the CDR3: TGTGCCAGCGGCTTCCGACTAGCGGGGGGGTCCAATGAGCAGTTCTTC.

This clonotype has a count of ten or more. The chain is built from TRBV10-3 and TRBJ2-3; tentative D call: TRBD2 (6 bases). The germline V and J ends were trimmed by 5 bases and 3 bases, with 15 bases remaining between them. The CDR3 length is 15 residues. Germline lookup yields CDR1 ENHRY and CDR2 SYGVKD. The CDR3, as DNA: TGTGCCATCAGTTCCCGCGGGGAAGGGACAGATACGCAGTATTTT. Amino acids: CAISSRGEGTDTQYF.

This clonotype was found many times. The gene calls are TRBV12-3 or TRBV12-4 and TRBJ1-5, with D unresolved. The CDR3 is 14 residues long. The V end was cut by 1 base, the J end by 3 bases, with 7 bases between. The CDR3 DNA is TGTGCCAGCAGTTTAGGACGGCCCAATCAGCCCCAGCATTTT. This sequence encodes CASSLGRPNQPQHF.